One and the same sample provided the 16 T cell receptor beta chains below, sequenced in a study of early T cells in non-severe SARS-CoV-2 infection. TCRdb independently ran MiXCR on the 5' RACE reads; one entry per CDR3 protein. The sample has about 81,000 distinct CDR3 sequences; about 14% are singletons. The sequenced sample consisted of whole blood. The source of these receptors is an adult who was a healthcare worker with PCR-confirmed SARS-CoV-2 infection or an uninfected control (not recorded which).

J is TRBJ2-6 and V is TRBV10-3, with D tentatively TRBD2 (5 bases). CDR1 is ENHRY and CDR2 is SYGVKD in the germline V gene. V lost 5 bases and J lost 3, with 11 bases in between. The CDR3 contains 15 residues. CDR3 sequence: CAISTDGVGANVLTF. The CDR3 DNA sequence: TGTGCCATCAGTACCGACGGGGTTGGGGCCAACGTCCTGACTTTC.

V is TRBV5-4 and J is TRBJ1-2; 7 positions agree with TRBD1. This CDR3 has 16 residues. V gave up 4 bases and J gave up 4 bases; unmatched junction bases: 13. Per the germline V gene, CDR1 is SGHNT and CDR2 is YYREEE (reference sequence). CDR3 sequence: CASSPRVQGGGYGYTF. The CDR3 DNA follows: TGTGCCAGCAGCCCACGAGTGCAGGGGGGCGGCTATGGCTACACCTTC.

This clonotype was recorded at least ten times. The CDR3 sequence: CASSPPTNYGYTF. CDR3 in DNA: TGTGCCAGCAGCCCCCCGACGAACTATGGCTACACCTTC. The chain links TRBV9 to TRBJ1-2, with unresolved D. With 4 bases removed from V and 2 bases from J, the gap between germline ends came to 9 bases. Germline CDR1 and CDR2: SGDLS and YYNGEE. The CDR3 is 13 residues long.

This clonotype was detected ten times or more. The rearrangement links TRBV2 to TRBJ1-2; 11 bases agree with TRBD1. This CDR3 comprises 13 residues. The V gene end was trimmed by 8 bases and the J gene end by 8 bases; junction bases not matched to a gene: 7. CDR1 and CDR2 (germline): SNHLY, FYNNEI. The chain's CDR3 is CASPGQGVEGYTF. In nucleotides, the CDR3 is TGTGCCAGCCCGGGACAGGGGGTGGAAGGCTACACCTTC.

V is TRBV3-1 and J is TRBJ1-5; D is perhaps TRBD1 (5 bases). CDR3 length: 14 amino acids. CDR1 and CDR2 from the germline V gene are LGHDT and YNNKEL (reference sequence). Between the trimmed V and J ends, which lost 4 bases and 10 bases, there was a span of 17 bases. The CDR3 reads CASSPQGEYRPQHF. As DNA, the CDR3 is TGTGCCAGCAGCCCCCAAGGGGAGTATCGACCCCAGCATTTT.

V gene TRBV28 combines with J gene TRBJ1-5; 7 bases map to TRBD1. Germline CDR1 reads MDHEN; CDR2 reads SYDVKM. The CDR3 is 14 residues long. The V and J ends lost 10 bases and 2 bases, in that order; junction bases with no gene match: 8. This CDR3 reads CATYDRVGNQPQHF. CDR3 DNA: TGTGCCACCTATGACAGGGTAGGCAATCAGCCCCAGCATTTT.

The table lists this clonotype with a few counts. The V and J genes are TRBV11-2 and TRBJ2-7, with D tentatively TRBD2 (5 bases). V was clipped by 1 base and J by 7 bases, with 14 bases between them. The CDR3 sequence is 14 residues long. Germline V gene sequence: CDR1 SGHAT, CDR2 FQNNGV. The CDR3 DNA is TGTGCCAGCAGCTTAGTTTCGGGATATCAAGAGCAGTACTTC. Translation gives CASSLVSGYQEQYF.

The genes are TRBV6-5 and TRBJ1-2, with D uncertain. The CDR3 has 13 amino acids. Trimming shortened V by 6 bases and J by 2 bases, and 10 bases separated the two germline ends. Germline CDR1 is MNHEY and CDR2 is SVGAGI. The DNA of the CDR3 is TGTGCCAGCAGAACCGTTATGAACTATGGCTACACCTTC. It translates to CASRTVMNYGYTF.

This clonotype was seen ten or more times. The CDR3 sequence is CASSLGNEQYF. The CDR3 DNA is TGTGCCAGCAGCTTGGGGAACGAGCAGTACTTC. The V call is TRBV7-9, the J call TRBJ2-7; D not certain. V shed 3 bases and J shed 5 bases, with 5 bases lying between them. The CDR3 is 11 residues long. Germline lookup yields CDR1 SEHNR and CDR2 FQNEAQ (reference sequence).

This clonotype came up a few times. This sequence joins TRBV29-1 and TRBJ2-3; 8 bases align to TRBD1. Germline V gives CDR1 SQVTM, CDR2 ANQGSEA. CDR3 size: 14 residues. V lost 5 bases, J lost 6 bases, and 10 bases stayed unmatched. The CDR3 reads CSVRTGQNRDTQYF. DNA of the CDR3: TGCAGCGTTAGGACAGGGCAGAATCGCGATACGCAGTATTTT.

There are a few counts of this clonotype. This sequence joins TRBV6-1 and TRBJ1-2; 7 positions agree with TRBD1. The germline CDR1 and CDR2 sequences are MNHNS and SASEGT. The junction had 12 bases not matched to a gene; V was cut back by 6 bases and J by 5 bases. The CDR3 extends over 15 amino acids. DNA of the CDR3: TGTGCCAGCAGGTACTCCCGGGACAGCCATTATGGCTACACCTTC. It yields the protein CASRYSRDSHYGYTF.

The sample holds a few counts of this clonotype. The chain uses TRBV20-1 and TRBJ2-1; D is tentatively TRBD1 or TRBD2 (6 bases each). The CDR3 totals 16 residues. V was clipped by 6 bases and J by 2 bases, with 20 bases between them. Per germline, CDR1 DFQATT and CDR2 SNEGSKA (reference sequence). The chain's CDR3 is CSAGGLGPVPYNEQFF. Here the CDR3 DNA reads TGCAGTGCAGGGGGGTTAGGGCCGGTCCCCTACAATGAGCAGTTCTTC.

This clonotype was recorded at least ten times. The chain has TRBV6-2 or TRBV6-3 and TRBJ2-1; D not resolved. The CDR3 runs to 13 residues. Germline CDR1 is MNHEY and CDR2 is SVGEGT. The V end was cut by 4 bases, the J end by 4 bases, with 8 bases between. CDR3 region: CASSSARYNEQFF. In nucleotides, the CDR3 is TGTGCCAGCAGTTCTGCCAGGTACAATGAGCAGTTCTTC.

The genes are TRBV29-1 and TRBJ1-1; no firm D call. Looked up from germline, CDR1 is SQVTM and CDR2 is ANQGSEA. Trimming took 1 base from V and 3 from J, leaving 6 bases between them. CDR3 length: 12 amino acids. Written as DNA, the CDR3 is TGCAGCGTTGAAGGGATTGACACTGAAGCTTTCTTT. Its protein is CSVEGIDTEAFF.

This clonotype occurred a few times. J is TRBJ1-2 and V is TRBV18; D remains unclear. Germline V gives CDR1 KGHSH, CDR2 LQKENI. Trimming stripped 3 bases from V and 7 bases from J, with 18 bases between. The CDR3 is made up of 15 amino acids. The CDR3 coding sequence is TGTGCCAGCTCACCTGAAGGACTTTCCACGAGTGGCTACACCTTC. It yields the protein CASSPEGLSTSGYTF.

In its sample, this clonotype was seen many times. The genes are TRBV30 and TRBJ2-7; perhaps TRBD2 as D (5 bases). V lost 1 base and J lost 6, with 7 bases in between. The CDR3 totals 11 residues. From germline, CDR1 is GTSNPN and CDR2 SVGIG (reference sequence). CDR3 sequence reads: CAWSERAEQYF. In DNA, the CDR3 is TGTGCCTGGAGTGAGAGGGCCGAGCAGTACTTC.